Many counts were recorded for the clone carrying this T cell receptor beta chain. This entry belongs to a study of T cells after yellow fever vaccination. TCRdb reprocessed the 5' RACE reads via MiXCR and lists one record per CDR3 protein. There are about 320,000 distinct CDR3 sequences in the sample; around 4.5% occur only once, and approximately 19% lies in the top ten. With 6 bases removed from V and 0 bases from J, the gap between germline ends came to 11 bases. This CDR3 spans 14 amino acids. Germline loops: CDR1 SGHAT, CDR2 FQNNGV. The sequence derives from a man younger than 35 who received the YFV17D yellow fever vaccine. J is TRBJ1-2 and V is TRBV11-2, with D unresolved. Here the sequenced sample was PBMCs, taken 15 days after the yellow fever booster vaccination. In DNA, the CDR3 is TGTGCCAGCAGACCACTGACGGCTAACTATGGCTACACCTTC. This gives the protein CASRPLTANYGYTF. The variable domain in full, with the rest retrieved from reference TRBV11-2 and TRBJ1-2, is EAGVAQSPRYKIIEKRQSVAFWCNPISGHATLYWYQQILGQGPKLLIQFQNNGVVDDSQLPKDRFSAERLKGVDSTLKIQPAKLEDSAVYLCASRPLTANYGYTFGSGTRLTVV.